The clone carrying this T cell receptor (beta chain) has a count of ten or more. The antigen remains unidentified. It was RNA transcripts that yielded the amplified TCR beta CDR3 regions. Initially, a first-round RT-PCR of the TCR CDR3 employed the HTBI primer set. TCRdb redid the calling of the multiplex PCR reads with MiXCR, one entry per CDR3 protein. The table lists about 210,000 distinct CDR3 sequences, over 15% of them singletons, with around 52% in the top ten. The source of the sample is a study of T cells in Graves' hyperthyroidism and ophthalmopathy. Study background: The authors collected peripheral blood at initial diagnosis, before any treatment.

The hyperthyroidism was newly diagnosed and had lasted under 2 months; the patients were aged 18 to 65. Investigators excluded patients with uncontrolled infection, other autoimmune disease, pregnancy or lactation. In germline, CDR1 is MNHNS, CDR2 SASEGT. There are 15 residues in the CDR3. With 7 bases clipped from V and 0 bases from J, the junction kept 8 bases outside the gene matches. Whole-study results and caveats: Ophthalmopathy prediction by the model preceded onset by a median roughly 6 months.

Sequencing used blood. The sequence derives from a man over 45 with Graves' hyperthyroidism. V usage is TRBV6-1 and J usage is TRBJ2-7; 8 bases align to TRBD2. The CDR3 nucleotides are TGTGCCAGCATACAAGGACTAGCAAACTCCTACGAGCAGTACTTC. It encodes CASIQGLANSYEQYF.